These 25 T cell receptor beta chains share one sample of origin, sequenced in a study of cytomegalovirus exposure and HLA in healthy donors. 60 Vbeta and 13 Jbeta primers were used in PCR. Sequenced by immunoSEQ multiplex PCR; TCRdb stores in-frame clones only, minus some. The table lists about 130,000 clones, about 73% of them singletons. Sequencing input: PBMCs. The receptors stem from a woman aged 45 to 65 in good health and CMV-seropositive.

The chain couples TRBV5-3 to TRBJ1-4; D might be TRBD1 (6 bases). TRBV5-3 is placed among ORFs of uncertain function. This CDR3 contains 18 residues. Trimming removed 10 bases from V and 8 bases from J, with 33 bases in between. CDR3 in amino acids: CAGPDLDRYATNGEKLFF. The CDR3 DNA follows: TGTGCCGGTCCTGACCTGGACAGATACGCAACTAATGGAGAAAAACTGTTTTTT.

This chain connects TRBV10-3 to TRBJ1-4, with a tentative D call TRBD1 (6 bases). Per the germline V gene, CDR1 is ENHRY and CDR2 is SYGVKD. The CDR3 loop spans 13 amino acids. V gave up 11 bases and J gave up 0 bases, with 10 bases separating them. CDR3 region: CASNRATNEKLFF. The CDR3 bases are TGTGCCTCAAACAGGGCAACTAATGAAAAACTGTTTTTT.

The rearrangement uses TRBV5-1 and TRBJ2-5; weak D call: TRBD1 (5 bases). Trimming took off 7 bases at V and 5 bases at J, with 21 bases between the two ends. CDR1 is SGHRS, CDR2 YFSETQ, per germline. This CDR3 has 15 amino acids. This chain's CDR3 is CASWKSGIPGETQYF. DNA for the CDR3: TGCGCCAGCTGGAAGTCAGGTATCCCAGGGGAGACCCAGTACTTC.

This clone was picked up a small number of times. The V gene is TRBV30, the J gene TRBJ1-3; the D is unclear. This CDR3 is built from 13 residues. Germline V gene lookup returns CDR1 GTSNPN and CDR2 SVGIG (reference sequence). Trimming shortened V by 0 bases and J by 0 bases, and 3 bases separated the two germline ends. CDR3 loop: CAWSVYSGNTIYF. CDR3 bases: TGTGCCTGGAGTGTATACTCTGGAAACACCATATATTTT.

This clone was observed a handful of times. The V call is TRBV6-1, the J call TRBJ2-3, with 14 bases aligning to TRBD2. With V trimmed by 1 base and J by 10 bases, 16 bases remained unmatched. Per the germline V gene, CDR1 is MNHNS and CDR2 is SASEGT. This CDR3 region has 19 residues. The CDR3 DNA sequence: TGTGCCAGCAGTGAAGAGGGGTGGGGACTAGCGGGAGAGAAGGGGGCGCAGTATTTT. The encoded protein is CASSEEGWGLAGEKGAQYF.

This chain links TRBV5-4 with TRBJ2-7; 9 nucleotides line up with TRBD1. V shed 4 bases and J 4 bases; nucleotides not matched to a gene: 9. The germline gives CDR1 SGHNT, CDR2 YYREEE (reference sequence). This CDR3 is built from 15 residues. The CDR3 nucleotides read TGTGCCAGCAGCCCGAAGACAGGGGGACAATACGAGCAGTACTTC. It codes for CASSPKTGGQYEQYF.

The chain employs TRBV7-2 and TRBJ1-4, with D uncertain. The V end lost 6 bases, the J end lost 8 bases, and 13 bases lay between the germline ends. The germline V gene encodes CDR1 SGHTA and CDR2 FQGNSA. This CDR3 contains 13 residues. CDR3 bases: TGTGCCAGCAGTAGTCCAAACGGGGAAAAACTGTTTTTT. Residues: CASSSPNGEKLFF.

CDR3 DNA sequence: TGTGCCAGCAGCTTAGGAGATCGGACTAGCGGGGGGGTCAGCTCCTACAATGAGCAGTTCTTC. It specifies CASSLGDRTSGGVSSYNEQFF. The V and J genes are TRBV7-8 and TRBJ2-1; 15 nucleotides line up with TRBD2. V shed 1 base, J shed 0 bases, and the junction held 10 bases outside the gene matches. This CDR3 is 21 amino acids long. Germline V CDR1 and CDR2: SGHVS, FQNEAQ.

V is TRBV5-1 and J is TRBJ2-7, with a weak D call TRBD2 (6 bases). The CDR3 totals 16 residues. The germline V gene encodes CDR1 SGHRS and CDR2 YFSETQ. With 4 bases removed from V and 2 bases from J, the gap between germline ends came to 19 bases. The CDR3 spells CASSRQTSPITYEQYF. The CDR3 DNA sequence: TGCGCCAGCAGCAGACAAACTAGCCCAATAACCTACGAGCAGTACTTC. Drawing the rest from reference TRBV5-1 and TRBJ2-7, the complete variable domain is KAGVTQTPRYLIKTRGQQVTLSCSPISGHRSVSWYQQTPGQGLQFLFEYFSETQRNKGNFPGRFSGRQFSNSRSEMNVSTLELGDSALYLCASSRQTSPITYEQYFGPGTRLTVT.

The chain has TRBV5-6 and TRBJ2-7, with D perhaps TRBD1 (6 bases). CDR1 SGHDT and CDR2 YYEEEE come from the germline V gene. V was pared by 2 bases and J by 4 bases, with 19 bases between. CDR3 length equals 16 residues. CDR3 sequence reads: CASSFFYPDSTYEQYF. CDR3 coding DNA: TGTGCCAGCAGCTTTTTTTACCCGGACAGTACTTACGAGCAGTACTTC.

The V gene is TRBV6-4, the J gene TRBJ2-3, with TRBD2 identical over 10 bases. The ends lost 4 bases at V and 5 bases at J; junction bases unmatched: 6. Germline lookup yields CDR1 MRHNA and CDR2 SNTAGT. The CDR3 loop spans 15 amino acids. The CDR3 sequence: CASSAQAGGQDTQYF. CDR3 nucleotide sequence: TGTGCCAGCAGTGCCCAAGCGGGGGGGCAAGATACGCAGTATTTT.

V usage is TRBV2 and J usage is TRBJ1-6; the D is unclear. Germline CDR1 SNHLY, CDR2 FYNNEI. The ends were cut back, 6 bases at V and 7 bases at J, with 10 bases in the middle. The CDR3 consists of 13 residues. This CDR3 is CASSPTVNSPLHF. CDR3 DNA sequence: TGTGCCAGCAGCCCCACGGTGAATTCACCCCTCCACTTT.

Comment on this clone: Different DNA sequences within this sample yield the same CDR3. V gene TRBV28 combines with J gene TRBJ1-2, with TRBD1 identical over 7 bases. This CDR3 is built from 18 residues. Germline CDR1 is MDHEN and CDR2 is SYDVKM. Trimming cost V 6 bases and J 3 bases; bases outside gene matches: 19. The CDR3 DNA follows: TGTGCCAGCAGAACCAGGGGGTTAGGCTGGCAAATCGACTATGGCTACACCTTC. It specifies CASRTRGLGWQIDYGYTF.

This clone is a singleton in its sample. V and J are TRBV11-2 and TRBJ2-7; maybe TRBD2 (6 bases). The CDR3 sequence is 16 residues long. Germline assignment: CDR1 SGHAT and CDR2 FQNNGV. V shed 4 bases and J shed 0 bases, with 16 bases lying between them. The CDR3 sequence is CASSSISGESSYEQYF. The CDR3 DNA reads as TGTGCCAGCAGCTCGATTAGCGGAGAGAGCTCCTACGAGCAGTACTTC.

V usage is TRBV7-2 and J usage is TRBJ1-6; D not certain. Trimming took 2 bases from V and 8 from J, leaving 10 bases between them. Germline assignment: CDR1 SGHTA and CDR2 FQGNSA. The CDR3 consists of 14 residues. This CDR3 is CASSLISDDSPLHF. CDR3 nucleotide sequence: TGTGCCAGCAGCTTAATCAGCGATGATTCACCCCTCCACTTT.

J is TRBJ2-3 and V is TRBV7-9; a weak D match, TRBD2 (6 bases). Trimming removed 4 bases at V and 0 bases at J, with 20 bases between. This CDR3 spans 18 amino acids. Germline V gene sequence: CDR1 SEHNR, CDR2 FQNEAQ (reference sequence). CDR3 in amino acids: CASSSISGERSSTDTQYF. The CDR3 DNA sequence: TGTGCCAGCAGCTCCATTAGCGGAGAGCGCTCTAGCACAGATACGCAGTATTTT.

This clone was counted between two and nine times. The V gene is TRBV2, the J gene TRBJ2-7; D call uncertain. This CDR3 spans 11 amino acids. Germline V gene lookup returns CDR1 SNHLY and CDR2 FYNNEI. V lost 7 bases and J 6 bases, leaving 10 bases between the germline ends. CDR3 residues: CASTPQAEQYF. The CDR3 DNA sequence: TGTGCCAGCACCCCCCAAGCCGAGCAGTACTTC.

The gene calls are TRBV5-1 and TRBJ2-5, with D possibly TRBD2 on 6 matching bases. The CDR3 runs 15 residues. Trimming shortened V by 4 bases and J by 5 bases, and 18 bases separated the two germline ends. Germline V gene sequence: CDR1 SGHRS, CDR2 YFSETQ. The CDR3 spells CASSPNLLGGETQYF. The CDR3 DNA follows: TGCGCCAGCAGCCCGAACTTACTAGGAGGGGAGACCCAGTACTTC.

The chain combines TRBV7-6 with TRBJ1-1; D unclear. The ends were cut back, 5 bases at V and 2 bases at J, with 9 bases in the middle. The CDR3 covers 13 residues. Germline V CDR1 and CDR2: SGHVS, FNYEAQ. CDR3 sequence reads: CASSADVNTEAFF. Here the CDR3 DNA reads TGTGCCAGCAGCGCGGATGTAAACACTGAAGCTTTCTTT.

J is TRBJ2-7 and V is TRBV11-2, with 8 nucleotides matching TRBD2. This CDR3 has 17 amino acids. The junction had 20 bases not matched to a gene; V was cut back by 4 bases and J by 9 bases. The germline CDR1 and CDR2 sequences are SGHAT and FQNNGV. The CDR3 spells CASSSAGTGTRATGQYF. Written as DNA, the CDR3 is TGTGCCAGCAGCTCGGCCGGCACCGGGACTAGGGCGACGGGGCAGTACTTC.

CDR3 coding DNA: TGTGCCAGCAGCCAAGATCATTTCGGGACAGGGTCTGACGAGCAGTACTTC. Its protein product is CASSQDHFGTGSDEQYF. The chain couples TRBV4-2 to TRBJ2-7; 9 bases are a match to TRBD1. Per the germline V gene, CDR1 is LGHNA and CDR2 is YNFKEQ. This CDR3 contains 17 residues. V trimming: 0 bases; J trimming: 5 bases; junction bases outside the gene matches: 11.

The J gene is TRBJ2-1, the V gene TRBV5-4; 8 positions match TRBD1. CDR1 SGHNT and CDR2 YYREEE come from the germline V gene (reference sequence). The CDR3 length is 14 residues. With 4 bases clipped from V and 5 bases from J, the junction kept 5 bases outside the gene matches. The CDR3 spells CASSRTGRDNEQFF. The CDR3, as DNA: TGTGCCAGCAGCCGGACAGGGCGGGACAATGAGCAGTTCTTC.

The chain recombines TRBV7-2 with TRBJ1-5; D is undetermined. This CDR3 comprises 15 residues. CDR1 is SGHTA, CDR2 FQGNSA, per germline. Trimming took 5 bases from V and 1 from J, leaving 12 bases between them. CDR3 loop: CASSRTATSNQPQHF. CDR3 DNA sequence: TGTGCCAGCAGCCGTACTGCAACGAGCAATCAGCCCCAGCATTTT.

The chain joins TRBV5-6 to TRBJ2-2; D is possibly TRBD2 (6 bases). The V gene lost 4 bases and the J gene lost 3 bases, with 10 bases spanning the gap. The CDR3 extends over 14 amino acids. Germline-derived CDR1 and CDR2 are SGHDT and YYEEEE. CDR3 sequence reads: CASSLGTDTGELFF. The CDR3 bases are TGTGCCAGCAGCCTCGGGACTGACACCGGGGAGCTGTTTTTT.

The chain combines TRBV5-4 with TRBJ2-5; D is possibly TRBD1 (5 bases). The length of the CDR3 is 13 residues. The ends were cut back, 2 bases at V and 6 bases at J, with 11 bases in the middle. The germline V gene has CDR1 SGHNT and CDR2 YYREEE (reference sequence). The CDR3 is CASSLGQGKTQYF. The CDR3 DNA is TGTGCCAGCAGCTTAGGCCAGGGAAAGACCCAGTACTTC.